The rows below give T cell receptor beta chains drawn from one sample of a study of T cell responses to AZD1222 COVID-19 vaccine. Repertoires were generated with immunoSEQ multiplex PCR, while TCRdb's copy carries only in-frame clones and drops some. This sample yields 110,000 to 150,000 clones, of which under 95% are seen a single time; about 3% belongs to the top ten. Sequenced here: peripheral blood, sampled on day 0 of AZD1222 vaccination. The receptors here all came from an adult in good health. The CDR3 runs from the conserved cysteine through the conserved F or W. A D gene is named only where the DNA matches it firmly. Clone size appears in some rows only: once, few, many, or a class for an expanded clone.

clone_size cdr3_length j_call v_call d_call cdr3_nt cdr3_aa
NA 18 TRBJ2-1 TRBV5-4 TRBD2 TGTGCCAGCAGCTTGGGACTAGCGGGAGTAGGTTCCTACAATGAGCAGTTCTTC CASSLGLAGVGSYNEQFF
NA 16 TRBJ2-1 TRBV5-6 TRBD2 TGTGCCAGCAGCCGAACTAGCGGGGGCGCCTACAATGAGCAGTTCTTC CASSRTSGGAYNEQFF
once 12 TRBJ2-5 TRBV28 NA TGTGCCAGCAACGTAGCCGAGGAGACCCAGTACTTC CASNVAEETQYF
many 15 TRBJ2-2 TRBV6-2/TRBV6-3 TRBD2 TGTGCCAGCAGCGTAGCGGGGGAGAACACCGGGGAGCTGTTTTTT CASSVAGENTGELFF
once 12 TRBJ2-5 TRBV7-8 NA TGTGCCAGCAGCGCCGGGCGAAAGACCCAGTACTTC CASSAGRKTQYF
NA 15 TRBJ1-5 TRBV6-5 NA TGTGCCAGCAGCCAGACAGGTGTTAGCAATCAGCCCCAGCATTTT CASSQTGVSNQPQHF
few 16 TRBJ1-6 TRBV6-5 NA TGTGCCAGCAGTTACTCGTCTGGGGGCGGGTATTCACCCCTCCACTTT CASSYSSGGGYSPLHF
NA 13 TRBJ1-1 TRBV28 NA TGTGCCAGCAGCTTCAACATGAACACTGAAGCTTTCTTT CASSFNMNTEAFF
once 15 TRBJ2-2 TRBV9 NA TGTGCCAGCAGCCCGATGGGGTTGTACACCGGGGAGCTGTTTTTT CASSPMGLYTGELFF
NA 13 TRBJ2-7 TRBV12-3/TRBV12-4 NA TGTGCCAGCAGCTTACAGGTAAACGACGAGCAGTACTTC CASSLQVNDEQYF
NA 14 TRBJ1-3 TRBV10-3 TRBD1 TGTGCCATCATGGGACAGGAGTCTGGAAACACCATATATTTT CAIMGQESGNTIYF
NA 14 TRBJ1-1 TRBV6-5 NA TGTGCCAGCAGCTGGGACTCCCTAGGGACTGAAGCTTTCTTT CASSWDSLGTEAFF
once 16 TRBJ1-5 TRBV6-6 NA TGTGCCAGCAGTTACGGGGAGGGCTATAGCAATCAGCCCCAGCATTTT CASSYGEGYSNQPQHF
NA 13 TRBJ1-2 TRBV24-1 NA TGTGCCACCAGTGATACCACAGCGTACGGCTACACCTTC CATSDTTAYGYTF
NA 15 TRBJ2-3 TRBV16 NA TGTGCCAGCAGCCAATATAAGACACGGGCAGATACGCAGTATTTT CASSQYKTRADTQYF
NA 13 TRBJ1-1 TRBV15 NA TGTGCCACCAGCAGGGGACCGGAGGAGGAAGCTTTCTTT CATSRGPEEEAFF
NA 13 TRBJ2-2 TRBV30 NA TGTGCCTGGAGCCGTATCTCCCCCGGGGAGCTGTTTTTT CAWSRISPGELFF
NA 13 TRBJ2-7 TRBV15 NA TGTGCCACCAATCGCGAGCGGACCTACGAGCAGTACTTC CATNRERTYEQYF
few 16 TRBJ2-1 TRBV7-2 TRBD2 TGTGCCAGCAGCTTACGCTCCGGGACTAGCGGGGGGGAACAGTTCTTC CASSLRSGTSGGEQFF
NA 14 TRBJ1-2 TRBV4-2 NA TGTGCCAGCAGCCAAGATGCGGGTTTCGATGGCTACACCTTC CASSQDAGFDGYTF
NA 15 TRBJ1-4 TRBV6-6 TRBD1 TGTGCCAGCAGCAGCACCGGGACAGGGAATGAAAAACTGTTTTTT CASSSTGTGNEKLFF
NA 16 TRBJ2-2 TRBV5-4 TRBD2 TGTGCCAGCAGCCCCCAACTAGCGGCGAACACCGGGGAGCTGTTTTTT CASSPQLAANTGELFF
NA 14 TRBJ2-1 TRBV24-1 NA TGTGCCACCAGTGACCTCAGGGCAGGCAATGAGCAGTTCTTC CATSDLRAGNEQFF
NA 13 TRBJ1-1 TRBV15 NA TGTGCCACCAGCAAGCCGCCGAACACTGAAGCTTTCTTT CATSKPPNTEAFF
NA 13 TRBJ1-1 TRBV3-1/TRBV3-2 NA TGTGCCAGCAGCCTTTATACGAACACTGAAGCTTTCTTT CASSLYTNTEAFF